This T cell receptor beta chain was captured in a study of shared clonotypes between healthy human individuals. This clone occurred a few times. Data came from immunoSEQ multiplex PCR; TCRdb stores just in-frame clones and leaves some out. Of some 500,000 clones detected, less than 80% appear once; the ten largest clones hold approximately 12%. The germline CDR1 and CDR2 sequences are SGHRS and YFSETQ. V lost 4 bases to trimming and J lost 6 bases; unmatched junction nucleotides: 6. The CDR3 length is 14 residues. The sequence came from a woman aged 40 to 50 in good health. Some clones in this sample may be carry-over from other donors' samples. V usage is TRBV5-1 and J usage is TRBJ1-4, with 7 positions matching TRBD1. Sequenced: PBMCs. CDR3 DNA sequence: TGCGCCAGCAGCGGCAGGGGGACCGATGAAAAACTGTTTTTT. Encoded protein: CASSGRGTDEKLFF.